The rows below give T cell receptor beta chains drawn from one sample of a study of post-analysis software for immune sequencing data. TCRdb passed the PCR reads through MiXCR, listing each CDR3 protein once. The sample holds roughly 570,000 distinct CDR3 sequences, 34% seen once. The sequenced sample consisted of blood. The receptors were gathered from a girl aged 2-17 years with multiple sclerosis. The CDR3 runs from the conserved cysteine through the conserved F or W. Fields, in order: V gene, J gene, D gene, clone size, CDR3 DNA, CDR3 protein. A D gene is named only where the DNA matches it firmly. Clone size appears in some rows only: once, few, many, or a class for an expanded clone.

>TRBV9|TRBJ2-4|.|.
TGTGCCGGCAGCGGGGTCGACAGGATGACGGACATTCAGTACTTC
CAGSGVDRMTDIQYF
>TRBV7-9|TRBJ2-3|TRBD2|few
TGTGCCAGCAGCCACACTAGCGGAGCAGATACGCAGTATTTT
CASSHTSGADTQYF
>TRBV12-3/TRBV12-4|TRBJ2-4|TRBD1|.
TGTGCCAGCAGTTTATACAGGGCTGACAGGGTTTCGGGCCGAGCCAAAAACATTCAGTACTTC
CASSLYRADRVSGRAKNIQYF
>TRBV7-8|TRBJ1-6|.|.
TGTGCCAGCAGCTTAGGGGGCTTGAATTCACCCCTCCACTTT
CASSLGGLNSPLHF
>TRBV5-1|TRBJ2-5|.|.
TGCGCCAGCAGCCCCTACCGGGGGGCGGCCCAGTACTTC
CASSPYRGAAQYF
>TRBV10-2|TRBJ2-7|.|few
TGCGCCAGCAGTGCCGAAGGGCTGGACGAGCAGTACTTC
CASSAEGLDEQYF
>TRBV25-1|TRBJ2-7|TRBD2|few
TGTGCCAGCAGCGCACTAGCGCCCTACGAGCAGTACTTC
CASSALAPYEQYF
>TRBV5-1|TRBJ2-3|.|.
TGCGCCAGCAGCCCGCTCCGTGGGGGGAGCACAGATACGCAGTATTTT
CASSPLRGGSTDTQYF
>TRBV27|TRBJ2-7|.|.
TGTGCCAGCAGTCTTACCCGGGTGAGTCCGCGGTACTTC
CASSLTRVSPRYF
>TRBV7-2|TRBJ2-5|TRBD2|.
TGTGCCAGCAGCGCGGTCGGGACTAGCGGTGGGGAGACCCAGTACTTC
CASSAVGTSGGETQYF
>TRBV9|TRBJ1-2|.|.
TGTGCCAGCAGCCCCTCGGCAGGCGATGGCTACACCTTC
CASSPSAGDGYTF